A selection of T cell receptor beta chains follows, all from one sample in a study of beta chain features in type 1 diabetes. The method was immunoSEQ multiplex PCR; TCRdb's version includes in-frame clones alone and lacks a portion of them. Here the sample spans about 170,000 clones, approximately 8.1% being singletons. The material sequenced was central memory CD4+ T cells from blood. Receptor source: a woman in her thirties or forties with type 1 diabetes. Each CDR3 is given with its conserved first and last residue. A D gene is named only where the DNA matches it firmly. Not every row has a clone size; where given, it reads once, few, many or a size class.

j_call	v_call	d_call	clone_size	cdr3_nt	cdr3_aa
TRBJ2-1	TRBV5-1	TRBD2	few	TGCGCCAGCAGCTTAACCAGTCCCACTAGCGGGGGGTACAATGAGCAGTTCTTC	CASSLTSPTSGGYNEQFF
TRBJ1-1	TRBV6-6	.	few	TGTGCCAGCACGAGGCGGGGTGACACTGAAGCTTTCTTT	CASTRRGDTEAFF
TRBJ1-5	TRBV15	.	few	TGTGCCACCAGCAGAGCTGGGGCGAGCAATCAGCCCCAGCATTTT	CATSRAGASNQPQHF
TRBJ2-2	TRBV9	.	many	TGTGCCAGCAGCGTAGGAGCGAGCGGGGAGCTGTTTTTT	CASSVGASGELFF
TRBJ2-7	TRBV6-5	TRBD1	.	TGTGCCATCGGGACAGGGGAGGGCGAGCAGTACTTC	CAIGTGEGEQYF
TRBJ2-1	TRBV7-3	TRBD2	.	TGTGCCAGCAGCTTAACTACGGGGGGGAGATACAATGAGCAGTTCTTC	CASSLTTGGRYNEQFF
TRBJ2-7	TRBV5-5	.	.	TGTGCCAGCAGCGCGGGCGCTAGCGTCTACGAGCAGTACTTC	CASSAGASVYEQYF
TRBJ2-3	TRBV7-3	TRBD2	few	TGTGCCAGCAGCTTAAACGGGGGGACCTCAGATACGCAGTATTTT	CASSLNGGTSDTQYF
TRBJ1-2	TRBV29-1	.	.	TGCAGCGCCGAACGGTCCTATGGCTACACCTTC	CSAERSYGYTF
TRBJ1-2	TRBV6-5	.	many	TGTGCCAGCAGTTCCCCGGGTCGTCGCCGAGGCTATGGCTACACCTTC	CASSSPGRRRGYGYTF
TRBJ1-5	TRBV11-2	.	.	TGTGCCAGCAGCTCCGTAAATCAGCCCCAGCATTTT	CASSSVNQPQHF
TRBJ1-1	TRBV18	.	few	TGTGCCAGCTCACCAAGACCGGGTGAAGCTTTCTTT	CASSPRPGEAFF
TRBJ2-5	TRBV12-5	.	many	TGTGCTAGTGGTTTGGCCTACAGGGACCAAGAGACCCAGTACTTC	CASGLAYRDQETQYF
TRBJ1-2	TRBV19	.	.	TGTGCCAGTAGTATGACAGGATCCTATGGCTACACCTTC	CASSMTGSYGYTF
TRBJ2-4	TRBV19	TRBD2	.	TGTGCCAGTAGTTCCTTACCGGGACTAGCCTACATTCAGTACTTC	CASSSLPGLAYIQYF
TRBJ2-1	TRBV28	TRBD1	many	TGTGCCAGCAGTACCTGGACAGGGAGGAATGAGCAGTTCTTC	CASSTWTGRNEQFF
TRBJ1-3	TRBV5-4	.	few	TGTGCCAGCACATTCGGGCCGGGGGATGGAAACACCATATATTTT	CASTFGPGDGNTIYF
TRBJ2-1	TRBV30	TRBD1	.	TGTGCCGGACGACAGGGAGCAGGCAATGAGCAGTTCTTC	CAGRQGAGNEQFF